These T cell receptor beta chains were read from a single sample in a study of Graves' ophthalmopathy and Graves' hyperthyroidism. MiXCR, applied by TCRdb to the multiplex PCR reads, yields one record per CDR3 protein. Of a few hundred thousand distinct CDR3 sequences in the sample, under 45% were seen once. Input material: peripheral blood or thyroid tissue (not recorded which). The receptors were gathered from an adult man with Graves' hyperthyroidism. CDR3s include the opening cysteine and the closing phenylalanine or tryptophan. D genes are given only for firm matches. Clone size, where shown, is once, few, many, or a class for clones that have expanded.

J gene	clone size	D gene	V gene	CDR3 protein	CDR3 DNA
TRBJ2-2	many	TRBD2	TRBV13	CASSSPGLAFANTGELFF	TGTGCCAGCAGCTCACCGGGACTAGCGTTCGCGAACACCGGGGAGCTGTTTTTT
TRBJ1-4	many	TRBD1	TRBV5-1	CASSLGGSSELFF	TGCGCCAGCAGCTTAGGGGGCAGCTCGGAACTGTTTTTT
TRBJ2-7	few	TRBD2	TRBV2	CASSVLAGGSEQYF	TGTGCCAGCAGTGTATTAGCGGGAGGGAGTGAGCAGTACTTC
TRBJ2-2	NA	NA	TRBV29-1	CSVDPTGELFF	TGCAGCGTTGATCCGACCGGGGAGCTGTTTTTT
TRBJ1-2	NA	TRBD1	TRBV28	CASSSTLGTRTGNYYGYTF	TGTGCCAGCAGTTCAACCCTAGGGACACGGACAGGGAACTACTATGGCTACACCTTC
TRBJ1-2	many	NA	TRBV29-1	CSVDEVVDGYTF	TGCAGCGTTGACGAGGTTGTTGATGGCTACACCTTC
TRBJ2-7	once	TRBD1	TRBV7-3	CASSTPGQGDNEQYF	TGTGCCAGCAGCACCCCGGGACAGGGGGACAACGAGCAGTACTTC
TRBJ1-1	few	TRBD1	TRBV5-5	CASSRPTGINTEAFF	TGTGCCAGCAGCCGACCGACAGGGATAAACACTGAAGCTTTCTTT
TRBJ1-6	NA	NA	TRBV20-1	CSARGDRIAPLHF	TGCAGTGCTAGAGGTGACAGGATTGCGCCCCTCCACTTT
TRBJ2-3	many	NA	TRBV5-1	CASSLGGSDTQYF	TGTGCCAGCAGCTTAGGAGGCTCAGATACGCAGTATTTT
TRBJ2-7	NA	TRBD2	TRBV5-1	CASSSYSRTSGSVEQYF	TGCGCCAGCAGCTCCTACAGCCGGACTAGCGGGAGCGTCGAGCAGTACTTC
TRBJ1-2	many	NA	TRBV4-1	CASSQEGASRYGYTF	TGCGCCAGCAGCCAAGAAGGGGCATCCAGGTATGGCTACACCTTC
TRBJ2-5	many	TRBD2	TRBV5-6	CASSLGPSGGKQETQYF	TGTGCCAGCAGCTTGGGTCCTAGCGGAGGGAAACAAGAGACCCAGTACTTC
TRBJ1-4	NA	TRBD1	TRBV19	CASTPRGTGGKEKLFF	TGTGCCAGTACCCCTAGGGGGACAGGGGGGAAAGAAAAACTGTTTTTT
TRBJ1-5	many	NA	TRBV6-6	CASTRRVHQPQHF	TGTGCCAGCACAAGGCGGGTTCATCAGCCCCAGCATTTT
TRBJ1-2	once	TRBD1	TRBV29-1	CSSRGDRWNYGYTF	TGCAGCTCCCGAGGGGACAGGTGGAACTATGGCTACACCTTC
TRBJ2-5	NA	TRBD2	TRBV18	CASSPRSRLAGQETQYF	TGTGCCAGCTCACCACGATCCCGACTAGCGGGCCAAGAGACCCAGTACTTC
TRBJ2-5	many	NA	TRBV2	CASSESGRETQYF	TGTGCCAGCAGTGAGTCTGGGAGAGAGACCCAGTACTTC
TRBJ2-7	NA	NA	TRBV6-5	CASSFGSGRTSSSYGQYF	TGTGCCAGCAGTTTCGGGTCCGGCCGGACTTCCAGCTCCTACGGGCAGTACTTC
TRBJ2-6	many	NA	TRBV5-8	CASSFPSPSGANVLTF	TGTGCCAGCAGCTTCCCTAGCCCCTCTGGGGCCAACGTCCTGACTTTC
TRBJ1-1	many	NA	TRBV7-3	CASSLSGPNTEAFF	TGTGCCAGCAGCTTAAGCGGGCCGAACACTGAAGCTTTCTTT
TRBJ2-3	NA	NA	TRBV5-6	CASSQSGADTQYF	TGTGCCAGCAGCCAGTCGGGGGCAGATACGCAGTATTTT
TRBJ2-2	few	TRBD1	TRBV12-3/TRBV12-4	CASSFVLQDRVTGELFF	TGTGCCAGCAGTTTCGTCCTTCAGGACAGGGTAACCGGGGAGCTGTTTTTT
TRBJ1-2	NA	NA	TRBV5-6	CATTSGSGYYGYTF	TGTGCCACCACCAGCGGGTCGGGCTACTATGGCTACACCTTC
TRBJ2-6	once	NA	TRBV29-1	CSVDDHAIGANVPAF	TGCAGCGTTGACGATCATGCAATTGGGGCCAACGTCCCGGCTTTC
TRBJ1-1	many	NA	TRBV13	CASSLRGRTEAFF	TGTGCCAGCAGCTTAAGGGGGAGGACTGAAGCTTTCTTT
TRBJ1-5	NA	NA	TRBV6-1	CARRGVSNQPQHF	TGTGCCAGGAGGGGAGTTAGCAATCAGCCCCAGCATTTT
TRBJ2-5	many	NA	TRBV10-1	CASSEGIQETQYF	TGCGCCAGCAGTGAGGGGATCCAAGAGACCCAGTACTTC
TRBJ2-5	once	NA	TRBV25-1	CASSATFGKETQYF	TGTGCCAGCAGTGCTACATTCGGGAAAGAGACCCAGTACTTC
TRBJ1-1	few	TRBD1	TRBV12-3/TRBV12-4	CASRFGDRGNGEAFF	TGTGCCAGCAGATTTGGGGACAGGGGGAATGGTGAAGCTTTCTTT
TRBJ1-4	NA	NA	TRBV2	CAGARGSNEKLFF	TGTGCCGGCGCTCGGGGCTCCAATGAAAAACTGTTTTTT